One and the same sample provided the 18 T cell receptor beta chains below, sequenced in a study of blood T cell repertoires in COVID-19. Generated by immunoSEQ multiplex PCR, the TCRdb table keeps only in-frame clones and is missing some. This table holds approximately 320,000 clones, roughly 86% found once. Source material: PBMCs or T cells enriched from blood (not recorded which). The receptors were sampled from a woman between 18 and 29 years old who had recovered from COVID-19.

The chain couples TRBV28 to TRBJ1-2, with unresolved D. V lost 8 bases to trimming and J lost 1 base, with 5 bases between them. The CDR3 has 11 residues. Per germline, CDR1 MDHEN and CDR2 SYDVKM. CDR3 sequence: CASDSNYGYTF. CDR3 nucleotide sequence: TGTGCCAGCGATAGTAACTATGGCTACACCTTC.

The chain employs TRBV4-1 and TRBJ1-6; D possibly corresponds to TRBD1 (5 bases). V lost 5 bases, J lost 8 bases, and 13 bases lay in between. The CDR3 is 14 amino acids. Germline CDR1 MGHRA, CDR2 YSYEKL. This chain's CDR3 is CASSTRVGYSPLHF. The CDR3 DNA reads TGCGCCAGCAGCACCAGGGTTGGTTATTCACCCCTCCACTTT.

The V gene is TRBV6-6, the J gene TRBJ1-2; 11 nucleotides line up with TRBD1. The junction had 6 bases not matched to a gene; V was cut back by 5 bases and J by 4 bases. This CDR3 contains 15 residues. Germline V gives CDR1 MNHNY, CDR2 SVGAGI (reference sequence). CDR3 DNA sequence: TGTGCCAGCAGTCCTAGGGACAGGGGGTCCTATGGCTACACCTTC. Its protein is CASSPRDRGSYGYTF.

The chain joins TRBV4-3 to TRBJ1-2; a possible D gene is TRBD1 (6 bases). This CDR3 spans 17 amino acids. Trimming pared 0 bases from V and 5 bases from J, leaving 19 bases between. Germline CDR1 and CDR2: LGHNA and YSLEER. CDR3 in amino acids: CASSQEVPSAGAYGYTF. Here the CDR3 DNA reads TGCGCCAGCAGCCAAGAAGTCCCGTCGGCAGGGGCTTATGGCTACACCTTC.

This chain links TRBV5-1 with TRBJ1-2, with a weak D call TRBD1 (5 bases). The CDR3 has 16 residues. V lost 4 bases to trimming and J lost 4 bases, with 20 bases between them. Germline V lookup: CDR1 SGHRS, CDR2 YFSETQ. The CDR3 protein is CASSPGGGEEAYGYTF. The CDR3 DNA reads as TGCGCCAGCAGCCCGGGGGGAGGCGAAGAGGCCTATGGCTACACCTTC.

The V call is TRBV4-1, the J call TRBJ2-7; the D is unclear. Trimming removed 1 base at V and 2 bases at J, with 12 bases between. This CDR3 contains 15 residues. Germline lookup yields CDR1 MGHRA and CDR2 YSYEKL. The CDR3 region has the DNA TGCGCCAGCAGCCAAGGCGGCACGGCCACCTACGAGCAGTACTTC. Amino acid sequence: CASSQGGTATYEQYF.

This sequence joins TRBV18 and TRBJ1-3, with a possible D match to TRBD1 (5 bases). Germline V gives CDR1 KGHSH, CDR2 LQKENI. Trimming removed 3 bases at V and 0 bases at J, with 9 bases between. The CDR3 covers 15 residues. The CDR3 DNA sequence: TGTGCCAGCTCACCGACAGTTATCTCTGGAAACACCATATATTTT. It translates to CASSPTVISGNTIYF.

The chain has TRBV19 and TRBJ1-5; D call uncertain. Looked up from germline, CDR1 is LNHDA and CDR2 is SQIVND (reference sequence). The germline V and J ends were trimmed by 1 base and 3 bases, with 7 bases remaining between them. The CDR3 runs 14 residues. The CDR3 loop is CASSIVGFNQPQHF. The CDR3 region has the DNA TGTGCCAGTAGTATAGTCGGGTTCAATCAGCCCCAGCATTTT.

This chain uses TRBV24-1 with TRBJ1-1; tentative D call: TRBD1 (5 bases). Looked up from germline, CDR1 is KGHDR and CDR2 is SFDVKD. The CDR3 is made up of 16 amino acids. V gave up 6 bases and J gave up 4 bases, with 20 bases separating them. For the CDR3, the DNA is TGTGCCACCAGTCACCCTACAGGATCCTGGTTCACTGAAGCTTTCTTT. Amino acids: CATSHPTGSWFTEAFF.

In its sample, this clone was seen a few times. The chain couples TRBV9 to TRBJ2-1, with 7 bases identical to TRBD2. Germline assignment: CDR1 SGDLS and CDR2 YYNGEE. This CDR3 is built from 13 residues. V gave up 4 bases and J gave up 8 bases; unmatched junction bases: 6. CDR3 loop: CASSPGLGYEQFF. CDR3 coding DNA: TGTGCCAGCAGCCCCGGACTAGGCTATGAGCAGTTCTTC.

This clone was detected once. V and J are TRBV27 and TRBJ1-2; TRBD1 agrees at 9 bases. The CDR3 spans 13 residues. CDR1 is MNHEY and CDR2 is SMNVEV in the germline V gene (reference sequence). Trimming at V came to 11 bases and at J to 8 bases, leaving 12 bases not matched to a gene. In nucleotides, the CDR3 is TGTGCCGCGCACAGGGGGCTCACTGAGGGCTACACCTTC. Translated, it gives CAAHRGLTEGYTF.

J is TRBJ1-1 and V is TRBV6-2 or TRBV6-3; D uncertain. This CDR3 spans 14 amino acids. The germline gives CDR1 MNHEY, CDR2 SVGEGT. The V end lost 2 bases, the J end lost 1 base, and 8 bases lay between the germline ends. The CDR3 loop is CASSYLYWNTEAFF. The CDR3 DNA sequence: TGTGCCAGCAGTTACCTATATTGGAACACTGAAGCTTTCTTT.

This sequence joins TRBV11-1 and TRBJ2-3; weak D call: TRBD2 (5 bases). This CDR3 comprises 16 residues. The V gene lost 2 bases and the J gene lost 0 bases, with 12 bases spanning the gap. Germline values: CDR1 SGHAT, CDR2 FQDESV (reference sequence). CDR3 protein: CASSLITGTSTDTQYF. CDR3 DNA sequence: TGTGCCAGCAGCTTAATTACGGGAACTAGCACAGATACGCAGTATTTT.

This chain uses TRBV7-9 with TRBJ2-4; possibly TRBD1 for D (6 bases). V lost 1 base, J lost 2 bases, and 12 bases lay in between. Germline V gene sequence: CDR1 SEHNR, CDR2 FQNEAQ (reference sequence). The CDR3 covers 16 residues. The CDR3 reads CASSLGGGLTKNIQYF. The CDR3, as DNA: TGTGCCAGCAGCTTAGGAGGGGGTTTAACCAAAAACATTCAGTACTTC. Using reference TRBV7-9 and TRBJ2-4 for the parts outside the CDR3, the full variable domain is DTGVSQNPRHKITKRGQNVTFRCDPISEHNRLYWYRQTLGQGPEFLTYFQNEAQLEKSRLLSDRFSAERPKGSFSTLEIQRTEQGDSAMYLCASSLGGGLTKNIQYFGAGTRLSVL.

This clone has a handful of counts. This chain connects TRBV5-1 to TRBJ1-5; possibly TRBD1 for D (6 bases). The V end lost 2 bases, the J end lost 6 bases, and 12 bases lay between the germline ends. Germline V CDR1 and CDR2: SGHRS, YFSETQ. This CDR3 contains 14 residues. In nucleotides, the CDR3 is TGCGCCAGCAGCTTTTCAGGGGAAGCTCAGCCCCAGCATTTT. Translation gives CASSFSGEAQPQHF.

The CDR3 region is CASSRGQGNSPLHF. In nucleotides, the CDR3 is TGCGCCAGCAGCCGCGGACAGGGGAACTCACCCCTCCACTTT. V usage is TRBV4-3 and J usage is TRBJ1-6, with 9 positions matching TRBD1. CDR1 and CDR2 from the germline V gene are LGHNA and YSLEER. CDR3 length equals 14 residues. The V segment lost 4 bases and the J segment 10 bases; nucleotides outside the gene matches: 5.

CDR3: CASSEYQGRDLYF. The DNA of the CDR3 is TGTGCCAGCAGTGAATATCAAGGGCGGGACCTTTACTTC. The chain recombines TRBV25-1 with TRBJ2-7; D is perhaps TRBD2 (6 bases). The germline V gene encodes CDR1 MGHDK and CDR2 SYGVNS. Trimming left V 0 bases short and J 13 bases short, with 16 bases between. The CDR3 totals 13 residues.

A remark on this clone: The identical CDR3 is also encoded by other nucleotide sequences in the sample. The chain carries TRBV6-5 and TRBJ1-1; the D gene is possibly TRBD1 (5 bases). Germline V lookup: CDR1 MNHEY, CDR2 SVGAGI. The CDR3 is made up of 13 amino acids. Trimming took off 6 bases at V and 1 base at J, with 9 bases between the two ends. The CDR3 sequence: CASSRGQNTEAFF. Here the CDR3 DNA reads TGTGCCAGCAGCCGAGGACAGAACACTGAAGCTTTCTTT.